Listed below are T cell receptor beta chains from one sample, sequenced in a study of CD8 T cells in Susac syndrome. TCRdb reprocessed the immunoSEQ multiplex PCR reads via MiXCR and lists one record per CDR3 protein. Among approximately 150,000 distinct CDR3 sequences listed, roughly 95% were seen once. The sample comprised CD4+ T cells from PBMCs. Source of these receptors: a human donor with multiple sclerosis. Both conserved end residues are part of each CDR3. The D gene is left open where the match is weak. Clone size is shown for a subset of rows, as once, few, many or a class of expanded clone.

clone_size,d_call,j_call,v_call,cdr3_aa,cdr3_nt
-,-,TRBJ1-1,TRBV10-3,CAISEGRMNTEAFF,TGTGCCATCAGTGAAGGGCGTATGAACACTGAAGCTTTCTTT
-,TRBD1,TRBJ1-5,TRBV20-1,CSARGQSAQPQHF,TGCAGTGCTAGGGGACAGTCGGCTCAGCCCCAGCATTTT
-,-,TRBJ1-1,TRBV15,CATSRDGSLNTEAFF,TGTGCCACCAGCAGAGATGGGTCGCTGAACACTGAAGCTTTCTTT
-,TRBD1,TRBJ1-2,TRBV6-5,CASSYSTGRYGYTF,TGTGCCAGCAGTTACTCGACAGGGAGGTATGGCTACACCTTC
once,-,TRBJ2-5,TRBV20-1,CSARELDLYQETQYF,TGCAGTGCTAGAGAACTAGACTTGTACCAAGAGACCCAGTACTTC
once,-,TRBJ1-2,TRBV20-1,CSARVTANYGYTF,TGCAGTGCTAGAGTTACAGCTAACTATGGCTACACCTTC
once,-,TRBJ2-3,TRBV29-1,CSVDGQSGADTQYF,TGCAGCGTGGACGGACAGTCTGGCGCAGATACGCAGTATTTT
-,-,TRBJ2-7,TRBV6-5,CASSYSRDWSYEQYF,TGTGCCAGCAGTTACTCGAGAGACTGGTCCTACGAGCAGTACTTC
-,-,TRBJ2-3,TRBV6-5,CASSYSRAGGTDTQYF,TGTGCCAGCAGTTACTCGAGGGCAGGAGGGACAGATACGCAGTATTTT
-,TRBD2,TRBJ2-7,TRBV2,CASIPGTTYEQYF,TGTGCCAGCATACCCGGGACTACTTACGAGCAGTACTTC
once,TRBD2,TRBJ2-2,TRBV6-1,CAGGVRLSNTGELFF,TGTGCCGGGGGGGTAAGGTTGAGCAACACCGGGGAGCTGTTTTTT
-,TRBD2,TRBJ2-3,TRBV27,CASSLGLATNTDTQYF,TGTGCCAGCAGTTTGGGACTAGCGACTAACACAGATACGCAGTATTTT
-,-,TRBJ2-5,TRBV20-1,CSVPRPGFQETQYF,TGCAGTGTCCCAAGGCCGGGTTTCCAAGAGACCCAGTACTTC
-,-,TRBJ1-2,TRBV2,CARGGRNYGYTF,TGTGCCAGGGGGGGCCGGAACTATGGCTACACCTTC
once,-,TRBJ2-3,TRBV23-1,CASSHMRQDHLSTDTQYF,TGCGCCAGCAGTCACATGCGACAGGACCACCTCAGCACAGATACGCAGTATTTT
-,TRBD1,TRBJ2-7,TRBV29-1,CSAGQGSYEQHF,TGCAGCGCCGGACAGGGCTCCTACGAGCAGCACTTC
-,-,TRBJ1-1,TRBV29-1,CSAPRGQGVSEAFF,TGCAGCGCACCCCGGGGGCAGGGAGTATCCGAAGCTTTCTTT
-,-,TRBJ1-2,TRBV11-2,CASSPTVGVLRYGYTF,TGTGCCAGCAGCCCAACGGTGGGGGTATTAAGATATGGCTACACCTTC
-,-,TRBJ2-7,TRBV12-3/TRBV12-4,CASSRRKGGTSYEQYF,TGTGCCAGCAGTAGGAGGAAAGGTGGAACCTCCTACGAGCAGTACTTC
few,-,TRBJ2-1,TRBV6-6,CASSWGNEQFF,TGTGCCAGCTCCTGGGGCAATGAGCAGTTCTTC
few,-,TRBJ1-2,TRBV18,CASSPGREYGYTF,TGTGCCAGCTCACCGGGACGGGAATATGGCTACACCTTC
once,-,TRBJ1-5,TRBV7-9,CASSLAGRSGSDQPQHF,TGTGCCAGCAGCTTAGCGGGGAGGTCGGGAAGCGATCAGCCCCAGCATTTT
-,-,TRBJ2-3,TRBV11-2,CASSRPVTDTQYF,TGTGCCAGCAGCCGACCCGTCACAGATACGCAGTATTTT
-,-,TRBJ1-2,TRBV6-6,CASSYQGPASGYTF,TGTGCCAGCAGTTACCAGGGACCGGCATCTGGCTACACCTTC
few,-,TRBJ2-5,TRBV5-1,CASSLGQNGETQYF,TGCGCCAGCAGCTTAGGACAGAACGGGGAGACCCAGTACTTC
-,-,TRBJ2-2,TRBV2,CASSGRVWNTGELFF,TGTGCCAGCAGTGGCCGGGTTTGGAACACCGGGGAGCTGTTTTTT
-,-,TRBJ1-3,TRBV20-1,CSARGGPGNTIYF,TGCAGTGCTAGGGGAGGGCCCGGAAACACCATATATTTT
-,TRBD1,TRBJ2-7,TRBV30,CAWIPRQGSSYEQYF,TGTGCCTGGATACCCCGACAGGGAAGCTCCTACGAGCAGTACTTC
-,-,TRBJ2-6,TRBV5-1,CASSLVPSPGANVLTF,TGCGCCAGCAGCTTAGTGCCCAGCCCTGGGGCCAACGTCCTGACTTTC
-,-,TRBJ1-4,TRBV24-1,CATSESSGTNEKLFF,TGTGCCACCAGTGAGTCCTCAGGCACGAATGAAAAACTGTTTTTT
-,-,TRBJ1-1,TRBV6-2/TRBV6-3,CASSSPWGATEAFF,TGTGCCAGCAGTTCTCCTTGGGGGGCCACTGAAGCTTTCTTT
-,TRBD2,TRBJ2-1,TRBV5-1,CASSARGEPSYNEQFF,TGCGCCAGCAGCGCCCGGGGGGAACCCTCCTACAATGAGCAGTTCTTC
-,-,TRBJ1-5,TRBV30,CACSEYSNQPQHF,TGTGCCTGTTCGGAATATAGCAATCAGCCCCAGCATTTT